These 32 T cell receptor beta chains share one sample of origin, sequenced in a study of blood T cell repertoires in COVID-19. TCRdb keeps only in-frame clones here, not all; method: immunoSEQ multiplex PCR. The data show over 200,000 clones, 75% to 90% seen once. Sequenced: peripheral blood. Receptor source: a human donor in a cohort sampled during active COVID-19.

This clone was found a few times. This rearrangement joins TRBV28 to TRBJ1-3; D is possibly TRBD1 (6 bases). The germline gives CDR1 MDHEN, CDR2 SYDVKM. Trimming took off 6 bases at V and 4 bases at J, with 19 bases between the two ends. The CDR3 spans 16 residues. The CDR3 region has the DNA TGTGCCAGCAGCCCCAGGGGCAGGGCCCAAGGAAACACCATATATTTT. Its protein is CASSPRGRAQGNTIYF.

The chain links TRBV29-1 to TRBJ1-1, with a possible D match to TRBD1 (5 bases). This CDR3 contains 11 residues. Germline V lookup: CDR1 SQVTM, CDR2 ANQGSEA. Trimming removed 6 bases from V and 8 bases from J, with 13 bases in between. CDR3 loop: CSVQWQGEAFF. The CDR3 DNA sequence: TGCAGCGTCCAATGGCAGGGAGAAGCTTTCTTT.

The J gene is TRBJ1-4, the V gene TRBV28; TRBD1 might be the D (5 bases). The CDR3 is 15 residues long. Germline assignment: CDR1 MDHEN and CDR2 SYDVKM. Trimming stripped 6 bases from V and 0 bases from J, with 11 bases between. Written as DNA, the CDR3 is TGTGCCAGCAGAACGGGGGGATCAACTAATGAAAAACTGTTTTTT. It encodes CASRTGGSTNEKLFF.

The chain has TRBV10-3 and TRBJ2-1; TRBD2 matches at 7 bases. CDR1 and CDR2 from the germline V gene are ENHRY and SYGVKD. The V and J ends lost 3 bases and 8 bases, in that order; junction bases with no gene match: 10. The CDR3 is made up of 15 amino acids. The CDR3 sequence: CAISDRTSSFYEQFF. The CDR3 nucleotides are TGTGCCATCAGTGACCGGACTAGTAGTTTTTATGAGCAGTTCTTC.

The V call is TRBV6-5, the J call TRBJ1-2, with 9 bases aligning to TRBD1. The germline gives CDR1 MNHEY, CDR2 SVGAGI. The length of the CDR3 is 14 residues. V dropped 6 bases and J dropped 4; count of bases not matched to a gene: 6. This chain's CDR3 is CASRTGGYGYGYTF. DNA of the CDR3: TGTGCCAGCAGAACAGGGGGCTACGGCTATGGCTACACCTTC.

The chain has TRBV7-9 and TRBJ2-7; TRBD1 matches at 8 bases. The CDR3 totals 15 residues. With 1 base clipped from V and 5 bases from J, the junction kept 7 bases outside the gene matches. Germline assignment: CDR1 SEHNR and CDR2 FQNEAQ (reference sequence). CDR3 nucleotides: TGTGCCAGCAGCTTAGATCTGACAGGGGTTGACGAGCAGTACTTC. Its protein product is CASSLDLTGVDEQYF.

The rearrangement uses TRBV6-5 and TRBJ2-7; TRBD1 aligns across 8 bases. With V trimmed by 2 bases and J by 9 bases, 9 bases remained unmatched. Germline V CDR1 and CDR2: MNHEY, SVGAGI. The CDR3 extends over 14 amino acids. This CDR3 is CASSYPTGVISQYF. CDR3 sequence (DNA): TGTGCCAGCAGTTACCCGACAGGGGTAATCTCGCAGTACTTC.

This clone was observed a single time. CDR3 region: CASSFKSSGANVLTF. CDR3 DNA: TGTGCCAGCAGCTTTAAGAGCTCTGGGGCCAACGTCCTGACTTTC. V gene TRBV7-3 combines with J gene TRBJ2-6; no definite D call. Between the trimmed V and J ends, which lost 3 bases and 0 bases, there was a span of 6 bases. Germline V CDR1 and CDR2: SGHTA, FQGTGA. The CDR3 loop spans 15 amino acids. Based on the CDR3 plus reference TRBV7-3 and TRBJ2-6, the full variable domain is GAGVSQTPSNKVTEKGKYVELRCDPISGHTALYWYRQSLGQGPEFLIYFQGTGAADDSGLPNDRFFAVRPEGSVSTLKIQRTERGDSAVYLCASSFKSSGANVLTFGAGSRLTVL.

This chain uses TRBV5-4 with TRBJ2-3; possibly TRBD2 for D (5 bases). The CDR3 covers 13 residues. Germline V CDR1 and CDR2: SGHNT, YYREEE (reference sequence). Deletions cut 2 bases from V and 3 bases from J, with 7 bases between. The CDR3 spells CASSFPGTDTQYF. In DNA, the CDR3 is TGTGCCAGCAGCTTCCCGGGAACAGATACGCAGTATTTT.

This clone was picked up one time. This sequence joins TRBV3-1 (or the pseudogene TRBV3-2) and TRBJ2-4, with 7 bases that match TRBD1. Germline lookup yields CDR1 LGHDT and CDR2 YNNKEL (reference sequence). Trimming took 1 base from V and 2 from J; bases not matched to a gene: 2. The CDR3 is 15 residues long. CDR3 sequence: CASSQGQGPKNIQYF. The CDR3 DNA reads TGTGCCAGCAGCCAAGGACAGGGTCCCAAAAACATTCAGTACTTC.

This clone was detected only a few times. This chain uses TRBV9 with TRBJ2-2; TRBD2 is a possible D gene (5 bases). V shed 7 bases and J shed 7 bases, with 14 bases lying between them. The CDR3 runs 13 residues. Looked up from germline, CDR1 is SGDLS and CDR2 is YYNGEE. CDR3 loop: CASGELVVGELFF. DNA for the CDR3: TGTGCCAGCGGGGAGCTGGTGGTCGGGGAGCTGTTTTTT.

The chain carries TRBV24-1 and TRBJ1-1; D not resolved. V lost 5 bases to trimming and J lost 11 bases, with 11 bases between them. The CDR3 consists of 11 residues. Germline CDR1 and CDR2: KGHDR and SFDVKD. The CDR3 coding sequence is TGTGCCACCAGTGTTCGGGCGGGGGCTTTCTTT. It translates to CATSVRAGAFF.

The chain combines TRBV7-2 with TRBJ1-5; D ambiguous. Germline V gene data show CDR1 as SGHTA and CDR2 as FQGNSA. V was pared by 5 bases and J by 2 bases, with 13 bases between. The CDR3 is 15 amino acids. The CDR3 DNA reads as TGTGCCAGCAGCGCGGAGGTTCAGCGCAATCAGCCCCAGCATTTT. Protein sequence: CASSAEVQRNQPQHF.

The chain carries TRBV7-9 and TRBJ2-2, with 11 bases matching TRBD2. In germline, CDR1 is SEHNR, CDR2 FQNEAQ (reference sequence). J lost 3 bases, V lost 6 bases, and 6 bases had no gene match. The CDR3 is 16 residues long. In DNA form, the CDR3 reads TGTGCCAGCAGTCGCACTAGCGGGAGTTACACCGGGGAGCTGTTTTTT. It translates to CASSRTSGSYTGELFF.

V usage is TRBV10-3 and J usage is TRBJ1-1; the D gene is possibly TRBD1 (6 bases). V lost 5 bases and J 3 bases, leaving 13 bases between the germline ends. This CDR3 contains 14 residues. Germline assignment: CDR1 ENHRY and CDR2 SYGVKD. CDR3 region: CAISKQGGDTEAFF. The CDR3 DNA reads TGTGCCATCAGTAAACAGGGAGGGGACACTGAAGCTTTCTTT.

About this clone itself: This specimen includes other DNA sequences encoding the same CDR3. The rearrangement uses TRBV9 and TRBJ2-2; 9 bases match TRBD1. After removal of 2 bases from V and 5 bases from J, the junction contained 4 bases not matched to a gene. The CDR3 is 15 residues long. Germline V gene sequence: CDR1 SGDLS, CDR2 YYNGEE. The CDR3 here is CASSVGQGRTGELFF. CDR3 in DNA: TGTGCCAGCAGCGTCGGACAGGGGAGGACCGGGGAGCTGTTTTTT.

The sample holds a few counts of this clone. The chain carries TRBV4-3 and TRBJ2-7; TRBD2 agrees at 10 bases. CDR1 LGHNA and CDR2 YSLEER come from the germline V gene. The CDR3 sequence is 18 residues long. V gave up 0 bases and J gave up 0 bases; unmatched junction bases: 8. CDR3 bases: TGCGCCAGCAGCCAAGAAGGGCTAGCGGGAGAAGGCTCCTACGAGCAGTACTTC. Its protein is CASSQEGLAGEGSYEQYF.

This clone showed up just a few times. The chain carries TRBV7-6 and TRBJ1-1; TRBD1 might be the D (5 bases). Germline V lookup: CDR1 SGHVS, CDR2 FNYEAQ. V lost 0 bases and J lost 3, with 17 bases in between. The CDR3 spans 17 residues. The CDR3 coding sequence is TGTGCCAGCAGCTTAGCGGCGGCAGGGCCGGGGGACACTGAAGCTTTCTTT. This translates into CASSLAAAGPGDTEAFF. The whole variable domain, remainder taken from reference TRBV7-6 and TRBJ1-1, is GAGVSQSPRYKVTKRGQDVALRCDPISGHVSLYWYRQALGQGPEFLTYFNYEAQQDKSGLPNDRFSAERPEGSISTLTIQRTEQRDSAMYRCASSLAAAGPGDTEAFFGQGTRLTVV.

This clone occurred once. The CDR3 loop reads CASSYKGAILYGYTF. In DNA, the CDR3 is TGTGCCAGCAGTTACAAGGGGGCGATATTATATGGCTACACCTTC. This chain connects TRBV6-6 to TRBJ1-2; the match to TRBD1 covers 7 bases. The CDR3 is 15 residues long. Germline CDR1 is MNHNY and CDR2 is SVGAGI (reference sequence). Unmatched junction bases numbered 8, after V lost 2 bases and J lost 5 bases.

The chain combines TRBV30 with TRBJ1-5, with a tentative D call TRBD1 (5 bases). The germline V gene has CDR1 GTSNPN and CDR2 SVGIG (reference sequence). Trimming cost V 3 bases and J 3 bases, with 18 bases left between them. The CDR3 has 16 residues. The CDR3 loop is CAWSAPGQGVNQPQHF. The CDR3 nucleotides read TGTGCCTGGAGCGCCCCGGGCCAAGGGGTCAATCAGCCCCAGCATTTT.

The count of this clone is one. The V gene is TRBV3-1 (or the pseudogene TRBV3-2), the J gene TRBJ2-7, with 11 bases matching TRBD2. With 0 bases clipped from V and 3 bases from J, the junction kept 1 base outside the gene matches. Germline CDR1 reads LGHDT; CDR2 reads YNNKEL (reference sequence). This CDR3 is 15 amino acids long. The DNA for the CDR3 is TGTGCCAGCAGCCAAGAAACTAGCGGGAGCTACGAGCAGTACTTC. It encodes CASSQETSGSYEQYF.

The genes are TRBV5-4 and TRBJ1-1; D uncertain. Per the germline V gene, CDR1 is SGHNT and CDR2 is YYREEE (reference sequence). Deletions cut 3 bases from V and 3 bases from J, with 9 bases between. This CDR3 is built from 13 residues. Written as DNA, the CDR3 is TGTGCCAGCAGCTATAGCCTTGACACTGAAGCTTTCTTT. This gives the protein CASSYSLDTEAFF.

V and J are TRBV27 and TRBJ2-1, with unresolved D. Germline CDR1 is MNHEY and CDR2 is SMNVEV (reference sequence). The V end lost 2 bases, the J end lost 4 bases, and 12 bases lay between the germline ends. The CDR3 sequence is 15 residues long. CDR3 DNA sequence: TGTGCCAGCAGTTTAGACTTTCCGACTTACAATGAGCAGTTCTTC. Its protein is CASSLDFPTYNEQFF.

The CDR3 nucleotides are TGTGCCAGCAGTAGGGGCCCCGGACATGGCTACACCTTC. It codes for CASSRGPGHGYTF. This sequence joins TRBV12-3 or TRBV12-4 and TRBJ1-2, with TRBD1 as a possible D gene (5 bases). This CDR3 has 13 amino acids. Trimming shortened V by 5 bases and J by 6 bases, and 13 bases separated the two germline ends.

The CDR3 region has the DNA TGTGCCAGCACCCTCGCGAGGGCAGGGGAAAACACCATATATTTT. It yields the protein CASTLARAGENTIYF. This sequence joins TRBV28 and TRBJ1-3, with D perhaps TRBD1 (6 bases). CDR1 and CDR2 (germline): MDHEN, SYDVKM. Deletions cut 7 bases from V and 6 bases from J, with 19 bases between. This CDR3 is built from 15 residues.

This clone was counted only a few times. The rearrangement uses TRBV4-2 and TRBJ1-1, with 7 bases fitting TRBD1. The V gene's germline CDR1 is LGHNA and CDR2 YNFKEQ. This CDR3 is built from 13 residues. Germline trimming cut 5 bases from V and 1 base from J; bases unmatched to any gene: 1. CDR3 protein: CASSGTANTEAFF. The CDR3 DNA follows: TGTGCCAGCAGCGGGACAGCGAACACTGAAGCTTTCTTT.

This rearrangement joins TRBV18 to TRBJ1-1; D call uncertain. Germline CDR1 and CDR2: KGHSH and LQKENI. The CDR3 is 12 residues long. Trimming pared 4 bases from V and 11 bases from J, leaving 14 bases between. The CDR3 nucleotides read TGTGCCAGCTCACTCCGAGAATTTGAGGCTTTCTTT. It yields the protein CASSLREFEAFF. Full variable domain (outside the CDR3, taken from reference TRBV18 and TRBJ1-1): NAGVMQNPRHLVRRRGQEARLRCSPMKGHSHVYWYRQLPEEGLKFMVYLQKENIIDESGMPKERFSAEFPKEGPSILRIQQVVRGDSAAYFCASSLREFEAFFGQGTRLTVV.

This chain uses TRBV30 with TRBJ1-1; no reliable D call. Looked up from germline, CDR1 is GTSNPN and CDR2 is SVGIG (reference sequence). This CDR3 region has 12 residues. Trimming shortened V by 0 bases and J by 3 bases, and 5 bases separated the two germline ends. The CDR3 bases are TGTGCCTGGAGTGTGGCGGACACTGAAGCTTTCTTT. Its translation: CAWSVADTEAFF.

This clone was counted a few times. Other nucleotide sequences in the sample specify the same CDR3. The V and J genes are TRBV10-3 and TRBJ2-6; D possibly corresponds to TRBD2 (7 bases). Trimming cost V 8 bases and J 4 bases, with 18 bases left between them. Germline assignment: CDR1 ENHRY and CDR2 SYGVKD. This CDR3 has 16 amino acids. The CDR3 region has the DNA TGTGCCATCCGGGACTGGGGGAGGGGGGGGGCCAACGTCCTGACTTTC. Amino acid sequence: CAIRDWGRGGANVLTF.

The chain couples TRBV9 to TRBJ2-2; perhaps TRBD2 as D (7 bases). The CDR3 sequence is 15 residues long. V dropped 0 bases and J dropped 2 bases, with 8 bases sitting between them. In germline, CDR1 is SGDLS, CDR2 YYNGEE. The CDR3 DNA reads TGTGCCAGCAGCGTAGGCGGGGGCAACACCGGGGAGCTGTTTTTT. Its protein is CASSVGGGNTGELFF.

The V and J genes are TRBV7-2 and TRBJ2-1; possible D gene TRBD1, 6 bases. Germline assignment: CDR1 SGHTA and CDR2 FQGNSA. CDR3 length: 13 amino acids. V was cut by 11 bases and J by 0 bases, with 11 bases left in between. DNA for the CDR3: TGTGCCGGACGGACAGACTCCTACAATGAGCAGTTCTTC. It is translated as CAGRTDSYNEQFF.

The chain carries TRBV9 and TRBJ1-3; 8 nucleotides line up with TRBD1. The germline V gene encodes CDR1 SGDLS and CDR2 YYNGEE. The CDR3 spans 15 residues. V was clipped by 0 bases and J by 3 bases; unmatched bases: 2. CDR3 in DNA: TGTGCCAGCAGCGTAGCAGGGGGCTTTGGAAACACCATATATTTT. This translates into CASSVAGGFGNTIYF.